The rows below give T cell receptor beta chains drawn from one sample of a study of blood T cells in healthy people across ages. TCRdb re-called the 5' RACE reads with MiXCR, one entry per CDR3 protein. The sample includes more than 800,000 distinct CDR3 sequences, around 30% of them seen just once. The specimen was blood. The receptors here all came from a woman aged 80 or over in good health. Each CDR3 is given with its conserved first and last residue. D genes are given only for firm matches. Clone size, where shown, is once, few, many, or a class for clones that have expanded.

size: NA
V: TRBV14
D: NA
J: TRBJ1-1
CDR3: CASSLYRAGTEAFF
DNA: TGTGCCAGCAGCCTTTACAGGGCGGGCACTGAAGCTTTCTTT

size: many
V: TRBV7-2
D: NA
J: TRBJ2-1
CDR3: CASSRPPGPQFF
DNA: TGTGCCAGCAGCCGACCCCCGGGGCCTCAGTTCTTC

size: NA
V: TRBV7-9
D: TRBD1
J: TRBJ2-3
CDR3: CASSPASDRVVRIVADTQYF
DNA: TGTGCCAGCAGCCCAGCCTCGGACAGGGTGGTCCGTATTGTGGCAGATACGCAGTATTTT

size: many
V: TRBV10-3
D: NA
J: TRBJ2-7
CDR3: CAISESRDYEQYF
DNA: TGTGCCATCAGTGAATCCAGGGACTACGAGCAGTACTTC

size: few
V: TRBV4-2
D: NA
J: TRBJ2-7
CDR3: CASSQAVGYEQYF
DNA: TGTGCCAGCAGCCAAGCGGTCGGTTACGAGCAGTACTTC

size: few
V: TRBV18
D: TRBD1
J: TRBJ2-7
CDR3: CASSLRTGAREQYF
DNA: TGTGCCAGCTCACTTCGGACAGGGGCGCGCGAGCAGTACTTC

size: once
V: TRBV6-1
D: TRBD2
J: TRBJ2-3
CDR3: CASSDPGTSGGTDTQYF
DNA: TGTGCCAGCAGCGATCCTGGGACTAGCGGGGGCACAGATACGCAGTATTTT

size: NA
V: TRBV3-1
D: NA
J: TRBJ1-5
CDR3: CASSRANGAQHF
DNA: TGTGCCAGCAGCCGAGCAAATGGAGCCCAGCATTTT

size: few
V: TRBV6-5
D: NA
J: TRBJ1-4
CDR3: CASSYSGGTGEKLFF
DNA: TGTGCCAGCAGTTACTCCGGGGGGACTGGTGAAAAACTGTTTTTT

size: few
V: TRBV20-1
D: NA
J: TRBJ2-5
CDR3: CSAIGGASVVRQETQYF
DNA: TGCAGTGCCATCGGAGGAGCTAGCGTCGTCCGGCAAGAGACCCAGTACTTC

size: NA
V: TRBV6-1
D: TRBD2
J: TRBJ2-1
CDR3: CASSQRRWTSGGAGNEQFF
DNA: TGTGCCAGCAGCCAACGGCGTTGGACTAGCGGGGGGGCGGGGAATGAGCAGTTCTTC

size: many
V: TRBV5-6
D: NA
J: TRBJ1-2
CDR3: CASSLQMAQYNYGYTF
DNA: TGTGCCAGCAGCCTGCAAATGGCCCAGTACAACTATGGCTACACCTTC

size: many
V: TRBV6-6
D: NA
J: TRBJ2-1
CDR3: CASSHQGGGYNEQFF
DNA: TGTGCCAGCAGCCATCAGGGGGGGGGATACAATGAGCAGTTCTTC

size: many
V: TRBV20-1
D: TRBD2
J: TRBJ2-5
CDR3: CSASRFFSGGAETQYF
DNA: TGCAGTGCTAGCCGTTTTTTTAGCGGGGGGGCAGAGACCCAGTACTTC

size: many
V: TRBV4-3
D: TRBD2
J: TRBJ2-5
CDR3: CASSRQTSGGGTQYF
DNA: TGCGCCAGCAGCCGCCAGACTAGCGGGGGGGGGACCCAGTACTTC

size: few
V: TRBV11-3
D: NA
J: TRBJ2-6
CDR3: CASNFGYSGANVLTF
DNA: TGTGCCAGCAACTTTGGGTACTCTGGGGCCAACGTCCTGACTTTC

size: NA
V: TRBV20-1
D: NA
J: TRBJ2-5
CDR3: CSAGSPKQPYQETQYF
DNA: TGCAGTGCTGGGTCTCCGAAACAGCCGTATCAAGAGACCCAGTACTTC

size: many
V: TRBV5-5
D: NA
J: TRBJ2-7
CDR3: CASSFRRDEQYF
DNA: TGTGCCAGCAGCTTCCGAAGGGACGAGCAGTACTTC

size: NA
V: TRBV20-1
D: TRBD1
J: TRBJ2-2
CDR3: CLSSTGCPGELFF
DNA: TGCCTATCATCGACAGGGTGCCCCGGGGAGCTGTTTTTT

size: few
V: TRBV28
D: TRBD2
J: TRBJ2-3
CDR3: CASSLFLAGESTDTQYF
DNA: TGTGCCAGCAGTTTATTTCTAGCGGGGGAGAGCACAGATACGCAGTATTTT

size: NA
V: TRBV30
D: NA
J: TRBJ1-6
CDR3: CAWSVWDGYNSPLHF
DNA: TGTGCCTGGAGTGTCTGGGACGGCTATAATTCACCCCTCCACTTT

size: NA
V: TRBV18
D: NA
J: TRBJ1-5
CDR3: CASSLTDSGNQPQHF
DNA: TGTGCCAGCTCACTGACTGACAGTGGCAATCAGCCCCAGCATTTT

size: NA
V: TRBV3-1
D: NA
J: TRBJ1-6
CDR3: CASSQVPGPNSPLHF
DNA: TGTGCCAGCAGCCAAGTCCCTGGACCTAATTCACCCCTCCACTTT

size: many
V: TRBV20-1
D: NA
J: TRBJ1-6
CDR3: CSARDPLAGHYNSPLHF
DNA: TGCAGTGCTAGGGACCCCTTGGCGGGCCACTATAATTCACCCCTCCACTTT

size: NA
V: TRBV4-2
D: TRBD2
J: TRBJ2-3
CDR3: CASSQDRLAGWYF
DNA: TGTGCCAGCAGCCAAGATCGACTAGCGGGATGGTATTTT

size: many
V: TRBV15
D: TRBD2
J: TRBJ2-1
CDR3: CATLPGTSGATYNEQFF
DNA: TGTGCCACCTTGCCCGGGACTAGCGGGGCCACCTACAATGAGCAGTTCTTC

size: few
V: TRBV7-9
D: NA
J: TRBJ1-1
CDR3: CASSLGTGRKSTEAFF
DNA: TGTGCCAGCAGCTTAGGGACGGGGAGGAAGAGCACTGAAGCTTTCTTT

size: NA
V: TRBV19
D: NA
J: TRBJ2-3
CDR3: CASSREDTDTQYF
DNA: TGTGCCAGTAGTCGCGAAGACACAGATACGCAGTATTTT

size: many
V: TRBV5-6
D: NA
J: TRBJ2-7
CDR3: CASSSNIVSYEQYF
DNA: TGTGCCAGCAGCTCAAATATTGTCTCCTACGAGCAGTACTTC

size: many
V: TRBV6-2/TRBV6-3
D: NA
J: TRBJ2-5
CDR3: CASRGYYQETQYF
DNA: TGTGCCAGCAGGGGGTACTACCAAGAGACCCAGTACTTC

size: many
V: TRBV7-2
D: TRBD2
J: TRBJ2-5
CDR3: CASSPRLAGGGETQYF
DNA: TGTGCCAGCAGCCCACGACTAGCGGGGGGGGGAGAGACCCAGTACTTC

size: many
V: TRBV6-2/TRBV6-3
D: NA
J: TRBJ2-1
CDR3: CASSYFAGPYNEQFF
DNA: TGTGCCAGCAGTTACTTTGCGGGACCATACAATGAGCAGTTCTTC

size: many
V: TRBV7-2
D: TRBD2
J: TRBJ2-1
CDR3: CASSFSGGDYNEQFF
DNA: TGTGCCAGCAGCTTTAGCGGGGGGGACTACAATGAGCAGTTCTTC

size: few
V: TRBV5-1
D: TRBD2
J: TRBJ2-1
CDR3: CASSTTSGGALEQFF
DNA: TGCGCCAGCAGCACCACTAGCGGGGGGGCCCTTGAGCAGTTCTTC

size: NA
V: TRBV3-1
D: NA
J: TRBJ2-7
CDR3: CASSPNKPRDEQYF
DNA: TGTGCCAGCAGTCCCAATAAACCCCGGGATGAGCAGTACTTC

size: many
V: TRBV20-1
D: TRBD2
J: TRBJ2-7
CDR3: CSAAGTSGTYEQYF
DNA: TGCAGTGCGGCCGGGACTAGCGGCACCTACGAGCAGTACTTC

size: many
V: TRBV25-1
D: NA
J: TRBJ2-5
CDR3: CASRDSGVETQYF
DNA: TGTGCCAGCAGAGACTCGGGGGTAGAGACCCAGTACTTC

size: many
V: TRBV12-3/TRBV12-4
D: TRBD2
J: TRBJ2-4
CDR3: CASTTNGRKNIQYF
DNA: TGTGCCAGCACCACGAACGGGAGGAAAAACATTCAGTACTTC

size: many
V: TRBV12-3/TRBV12-4
D: TRBD1
J: TRBJ1-6
CDR3: CASTATGNNSPLHF
DNA: TGTGCCAGCACTGCGACAGGGAATAACTCACCCCTCCACTTT

size: NA
V: TRBV18
D: TRBD2
J: TRBJ2-3
CDR3: CASSLPSGITDTQYF
DNA: TGTGCCAGCTCACTTCCTAGCGGAATTACAGATACGCAGTATTTT

size: few
V: TRBV20-1
D: NA
J: TRBJ2-2
CDR3: CSAHRARATGELFF
DNA: TGCAGTGCTCACAGGGCCAGAGCCACCGGGGAGCTGTTTTTT

size: NA
V: TRBV20-1
D: TRBD2
J: TRBJ2-1
CDR3: CSARPGLAPYNEQFF
DNA: TGCAGTGCTAGGCCGGGACTAGCGCCCTACAATGAGCAGTTCTTC

size: once
V: TRBV5-1
D: NA
J: TRBJ1-5
CDR3: CASSLELSQPQHF
DNA: TGCGCCAGCAGCTTGGAACTGAGTCAGCCCCAGCATTTT

size: NA
V: TRBV6-5
D: NA
J: TRBJ2-3
CDR3: CASTEQGTDTQYF
DNA: TGTGCCAGCACTGAGCAGGGAACAGATACGCAGTATTTT

size: NA
V: TRBV6-6
D: NA
J: TRBJ2-3
CDR3: CASVLQGSTDTQYF
DNA: TGTGCCAGCGTGCTCCAGGGGTCCACAGATACGCAGTATTTT

size: NA
V: TRBV10-2
D: TRBD2
J: TRBJ2-1
CDR3: CASSDRTSGKAMDEQFF
DNA: TGCGCCAGCAGTGACAGGACTAGCGGGAAAGCTATGGATGAGCAGTTCTTC

size: few
V: TRBV7-2
D: NA
J: TRBJ1-1
CDR3: CASSLVTGTMYEAFF
DNA: TGTGCCAGCAGCTTAGTTACCGGGACAATGTATGAAGCTTTCTTT

size: NA
V: TRBV20-1
D: NA
J: TRBJ2-3
CDR3: CSANPALGGRGDTQYF
DNA: TGCAGTGCCAACCCTGCGCTAGGAGGCAGGGGTGATACGCAGTATTTT

size: many
V: TRBV6-2/TRBV6-3
D: NA
J: TRBJ1-2
CDR3: CASSRDRTQYYGYTF
DNA: TGTGCCAGCAGCCGCGACAGGACTCAATACTATGGCTACACCTTC

size: few
V: TRBV24-1
D: TRBD2
J: TRBJ2-1
CDR3: CATSDRGGAGEQFF
DNA: TGTGCCACCAGTGATCGCGGGGGGGCGGGTGAGCAGTTCTTC

size: NA
V: TRBV19
D: NA
J: TRBJ2-1
CDR3: CASSIHHSGGSYNEQFF
DNA: TGTGCCAGTAGTATTCACCACAGTGGGGGTTCCTACAATGAGCAGTTCTTC

size: few
V: TRBV27
D: TRBD1
J: TRBJ1-4
CDR3: CASSLLGQTEKLFF
DNA: TGTGCCAGCAGTTTATTGGGACAGACCGAAAAACTGTTTTTT

size: few
V: TRBV3-1
D: TRBD1
J: TRBJ1-2
CDR3: CASSQGQGRLNYGYTF
DNA: TGTGCCAGCAGCCAAGGACAGGGGCGGCTGAACTATGGCTACACCTTC

size: many
V: TRBV24-1
D: TRBD1
J: TRBJ2-1
CDR3: CATSENRGISYNEQFF
DNA: TGTGCCACCAGTGAAAACAGGGGGATCTCCTACAATGAGCAGTTCTTC

size: few
V: TRBV25-1
D: NA
J: TRBJ1-4
CDR3: CASSGNAGGGLRVKLFF
DNA: TGTGCCAGCAGTGGAAATGCAGGCGGGGGTCTCAGGGTGAAACTGTTTTTT